Presented here are 14 T cell receptor beta chains from one specimen sequenced in a study of T cell repertoires in cytomegalovirus infection. TCRdb itself ran the reads through MiXCR, one entry per CDR3 protein. The top ten hold 6.5% to 10% of the sample, which has roughly 640,000 distinct CDR3 sequences, roughly 26% seen once. Source material: CD8+ T cells from PBMCs. These receptor sequences come from a human donor in good health (CMV status not recorded). Some clones in this sample may be carry-over from other donors' samples.

Of note for this clonotype: The junction and the germline gene differ at one end; a read error may be behind it. The gene calls are TRBV6-5 and TRBJ1-2; no reliable D call. The germline gives CDR1 MNHEY, CDR2 SVGAGI. The CDR3 loop spans 13 amino acids. CDR3 sequence (DNA): TGTGCCAGCAGTGACTCGTCCCCGTATGGCTACACCTTC. It yields the protein CASSDSSPYGYTF.

This clonotype was detected only a few times. The chain recombines TRBV7-8 with TRBJ2-5; possible D gene TRBD1, 5 bases. This CDR3 comprises 15 residues. Between the trimmed V and J ends, which lost 0 bases and 5 bases, there was a span of 13 bases. Germline V gene lookup returns CDR1 SGHVS and CDR2 FQNEAQ. The CDR3 here is CASSLAQGWSETQYF. The CDR3 nucleotides read TGTGCCAGCAGCTTAGCGCAGGGCTGGAGTGAGACCCAGTACTTC.

This clonotype was observed a few times. The chain joins TRBV27 to TRBJ2-1; D gene unclear. Trimming took off 7 bases at V and 8 bases at J, with 12 bases between the two ends. Germline CDR1 is MNHEY and CDR2 is SMNVEV (reference sequence). This CDR3 region has 12 residues. CDR3 amino acids: CASTNQADEQFF. Here the CDR3 DNA reads TGTGCCAGCACCAACCAGGCTGATGAGCAGTTCTTC.

This clonotype turned up a few times. V gene TRBV7-9 combines with J gene TRBJ2-3; maybe TRBD1 (6 bases). Germline values: CDR1 SEHNR, CDR2 FQNEAQ (reference sequence). Trimming removed 3 bases from V and 0 bases from J, with 22 bases in between. The CDR3 contains 19 residues. CDR3 loop: CASSFPKWGPPPSTDTQYF. The CDR3 DNA reads as TGTGCCAGCAGCTTCCCAAAGTGGGGGCCCCCCCCTAGCACAGATACGCAGTATTTT. Based on the CDR3 plus reference TRBV7-9 and TRBJ2-3, the full variable domain is DTGVSQNPRHKITKRGQNVTFRCDPISEHNRLYWYRQTLGQGPEFLTYFQNEAQLEKSRLLSDRFSAERPKGSFSTLEIQRTEQGDSAMYLCASSFPKWGPPPSTDTQYFGPGTRLTVL.

CDR3 in DNA: TGTGCCAGCAGCTTACCCCGCGCTGGAAACACCATATATTTT. This translates into CASSLPRAGNTIYF. The chain recombines TRBV7-2 with TRBJ1-3, with no clear D. Trimming shortened V by 2 bases and J by 2 bases, and 7 bases separated the two germline ends. Germline V lookup: CDR1 SGHTA, CDR2 FQGNSA. CDR3 size: 14 residues.

The rearrangement links TRBV20-1 to TRBJ2-7, with 9 bases fitting TRBD1. Germline assignment: CDR1 DFQATT and CDR2 SNEGSKA (reference sequence). This CDR3 is 14 amino acids long. J was trimmed by 0 bases and V by 3 bases; bases with no gene match: 3. CDR3 DNA sequence: TGCAGTGCTAGGGACAGGGGAAACTCCTACGAGCAGTACGTC. Amino acids: CSARDRGNSYEQYV.

The chain carries TRBV12-3 or TRBV12-4 and TRBJ1-1, with D possibly TRBD1 on 5 matching bases. The length of the CDR3 is 13 residues. V was trimmed by 3 bases and J by 3 bases, leaving 8 bases between them. The DNA for the CDR3 is TGTGCCAGCAGTTTCTTGGGGCACACTGAAGCTTTCTTT. It codes for CASSFLGHTEAFF.

This clonotype was detected only a few times. This chain joins TRBV11-2 and TRBJ2-1; D ambiguous. The germline V and J ends were trimmed by 5 bases and 9 bases, with 11 bases remaining between them. The germline V gene encodes CDR1 SGHAT and CDR2 FQNNGV. The CDR3 covers 12 residues. In DNA form, the CDR3 reads TGTGCCAGCAGCCCCTTCGAAGGTGAGCAGTTCTTC. Protein product: CASSPFEGEQFF.

The chain has TRBV7-9 and TRBJ2-1; D call uncertain. V lost 1 base and J 8 bases, leaving 9 bases between the germline ends. Looked up from germline, CDR1 is SEHNR and CDR2 is FQNEAQ (reference sequence). The CDR3 is 13 amino acids. CDR3 residues: CASSLGTRDEQFF. The CDR3, as DNA: TGTGCCAGCAGCTTAGGGACCCGGGATGAGCAGTTCTTC.

Concerning this clonotype itself: Since a much larger clone is just one base distant, this may be a read error. The chain is built from TRBV7-6 and TRBJ2-5; maybe TRBD2 (5 bases). Looked up from germline, CDR1 is SGHVS and CDR2 is FNYEAQ. The CDR3 spans 12 residues. CDR3 in DNA: TGTGTCAGCAGCCTATCGACCGGGGCCCAGTACTTC. Amino acids: CVSSLSTGAQYF.

This clonotype has a count of ten or more. This chain uses TRBV7-6 with TRBJ2-1, with TRBD1 matching over 11 bases. The CDR3 loop spans 17 amino acids. Germline V gives CDR1 SGHVS, CDR2 FNYEAQ. The junction had 13 bases not matched to a gene; V was cut back by 5 bases and J by 7 bases. CDR3 sequence: CASSQSPVDRGRNEQFF. The CDR3 bases are TGTGCCAGCAGCCAATCTCCTGTGGACAGGGGGCGAAATGAGCAGTTCTTC.

DNA for the CDR3: TGTGCCAGCAGTTTGTCACTAGCACATACGCAGTATTTT. Translation: CASSLSLAHTQYF. The chain carries TRBV28 and TRBJ2-3; a weak D match, TRBD2 (6 bases). The CDR3 consists of 13 residues. Germline V gene sequence: CDR1 MDHEN, CDR2 SYDVKM. Trimming stripped 3 bases from V and 7 bases from J, with 11 bases between.

The chain joins TRBV19 to TRBJ2-1; possibly TRBD2 for D (5 bases). Trimming took off 10 bases at V and 7 bases at J, with 11 bases between the two ends. This CDR3 region has 11 residues. Germline CDR1 reads LNHDA; CDR2 reads SQIVND (reference sequence). The CDR3 nucleotides read TGTGCCACCATAACGGGAAATGAGCAGTTCTTC. It specifies CATITGNEQFF.

The chain is built from TRBV7-9 and TRBJ1-2, with 8 bases aligning to TRBD1. The CDR3 is made up of 15 amino acids. CDR1 is SEHNR and CDR2 is FQNEAQ in the germline V gene (reference sequence). The V gene end was trimmed by 5 bases and the J gene end by 1 base; junction bases not matched to a gene: 6. The CDR3 loop reads CASSALDRDNYGYTF. The CDR3 DNA reads as TGTGCCAGCAGCGCATTGGACAGGGATAACTATGGCTACACCTTC.